The 13 T cell receptor beta chains reported below all come from one sample, sequenced in a study of Ad26.COV2.S vaccination and SARS-CoV-2 variants (dated by TCRdb to about 2021). This sample's treatment or condition label indicates: some 20 received Ad26.COV2.S at low or high dose, single or two shots; several received placebo; per-sample allocation not given. For vaccine and placebo recipients, the sequenced repertoires came from samples collected on day 63 after the first injection. Receptor libraries were prepared by the immunoSEQ multiplex PCR assay. In TCRdb, the immuneACCESS table is reduced to in-frame sequences with V and J assigned. These tables do not hold every clone; where another copy was compared, an unresolved V gene accounts for under half, and the others remain unexplained. This sample is represented by roughly 350,000 clones; roughly 91% of them were singletons. The ten largest clones take up approximately 5% of the sample.

This material consisted of peripheral blood, taken in a trial of Ad26.COV2.S vaccine versus placebo. The receptors stem from a person between 18 and 65 years old who received the Ad26.COV2.S COVID-19 vaccine or a placebo.

The chain employs TRBV2 and TRBJ1-4; D unclear. Deletions cut 6 bases from V and 3 bases from J, with 14 bases between. Per the germline V gene, CDR1 is SNHLY and CDR2 is FYNNEI. The CDR3 loop spans 15 amino acids. CDR3 residues: CASSDLAWANEKLFF. The CDR3 nucleotides read TGTGCCAGCAGCGATTTAGCGTGGGCTAATGAAAAACTGTTTTTT.

Details on this clone: The sample contains more than one DNA sequence encoding this CDR3. For the CDR3, the DNA is TGTGCCAGCAGCTTACGGGGGACTAATGAAAAACTGTTTTTT. It encodes CASSLRGTNEKLFF. This sequence joins TRBV7-9 and TRBJ1-4; D might be TRBD1 (5 bases). The CDR3 contains 14 residues. Deletions cut 2 bases from V and 2 bases from J, with 6 bases between. The germline V gene encodes CDR1 SEHNR and CDR2 FQNEAQ (reference sequence).

The chain employs TRBV7-9 and TRBJ2-2, with 8 bases aligning to TRBD1. The J segment lost 4 bases and the V segment lost 5 bases, leaving 6 bases of the junction unmatched. Germline CDR1 is SEHNR and CDR2 is FQNEAQ (reference sequence). The CDR3 consists of 15 residues. This chain's CDR3 is CASSPRQGLTGELFF. The CDR3 DNA reads as TGTGCCAGCAGCCCCCGACAGGGGCTCACCGGGGAGCTGTTTTTT. The full variable domain, its missing parts supplied by reference TRBV7-9 and TRBJ2-2, is DTGVSQNPRHKITKRGQNVTFRCDPISEHNRLYWYRQTLGQGPEFLTYFQNEAQLEKSRLLSDRFSAERPKGSFSTLEIQRTEQGDSAMYLCASSPRQGLTGELFFGEGSRLTVL.

The J gene is TRBJ2-2, the V gene TRBV29-1; no clear D. The CDR3 consists of 13 residues. Per the germline V gene, CDR1 is SQVTM and CDR2 is ANQGSEA. CDR3: CSGVGMGTGELFF. The CDR3 nucleotides read TGCAGTGGTGTAGGGATGGGAACCGGGGAGCTGTTTTTT.

The chain has TRBV6-5 and TRBJ1-1; D possibly corresponds to TRBD1 (5 bases). Trimming cost V 8 bases and J 8 bases, with 12 bases left between them. This CDR3 has 11 amino acids. Germline values: CDR1 MNHEY, CDR2 SVGAGI. The CDR3 region is CASHRFGEAFF. CDR3 bases: TGTGCCAGCCACAGGTTTGGGGAAGCTTTCTTT.

Here the CDR3 DNA reads TGTGCCAGTTCCGATCGTTATAGCAATCAGCCCCAGCATTTT. Translating gives CASSDRYSNQPQHF. V gene TRBV19 combines with J gene TRBJ1-5; D remains ambiguous. The CDR3 totals 14 residues. Germline loops: CDR1 LNHDA, CDR2 SQIVND (reference sequence). The ends were cut back, 8 bases at V and 0 bases at J, with 11 bases in the middle.

The J gene is TRBJ2-2, the V gene TRBV7-3; 7 bases map to TRBD1. This CDR3 region has 14 residues. CDR1 and CDR2 (germline): SGHTA, FQGTGA. After removal of 4 bases from V and 4 bases from J, the junction contained 3 bases not matched to a gene. The CDR3 loop is CASSSSGGTGELFF. The CDR3 nucleotides read TGTGCCAGCAGCTCCTCAGGGGGCACCGGGGAGCTGTTTTTT.

The chain uses TRBV7-9 and TRBJ2-2, with D perhaps matching TRBD1 (5 bases). The germline gives CDR1 SEHNR, CDR2 FQNEAQ (reference sequence). V was trimmed by 5 bases and J by 4 bases, leaving 14 bases between them. This CDR3 spans 15 amino acids. As DNA, the CDR3 is TGTGCCAGCAGCCCAAGGTCAGGGCGCACCGGGGAGCTGTTTTTT. Translated: CASSPRSGRTGELFF.

The rearrangement links TRBV9 to TRBJ2-5; 12 bases fit TRBD2. V was pared by 4 bases and J by 5 bases, with 9 bases of the junction left unmatched. CDR1 is SGDLS, CDR2 YYNGEE, per germline. The CDR3 totals 16 residues. The CDR3 loop reads CASSPKLAGGEETQYF. In nucleotides, the CDR3 is TGTGCCAGCAGCCCCAAACTAGCGGGAGGCGAGGAGACCCAGTACTTC. Full variable domain (missing parts from reference TRBV9 and TRBJ2-5): DSGVTQTPKHLITATGQRVTLRCSPRSGDLSVYWYQQSLDQGLQFLIQYYNGEERAKGNILERFSAQQFPDLHSELNLSSLELGDSALYFCASSPKLAGGEETQYFGPGTRLLVL.

J is TRBJ2-1 and V is TRBV6-2 or TRBV6-3; 11 positions match TRBD2. This CDR3 contains 14 residues. Germline V CDR1 and CDR2: MNHEY, SVGEGT. The J segment lost 6 bases and the V segment lost 5 bases, leaving 3 bases of the junction unmatched. As DNA, the CDR3 is TGTGCCAGCAGTCTACTAGCGGGAGCCAATGAGCAGTTCTTC. It yields the protein CASSLLAGANEQFF.

The rearrangement joins TRBV28 to TRBJ1-2; D unresolved. V was shortened by 6 bases and J by 0 bases, with 14 bases between the two germline ends. Germline values: CDR1 MDHEN, CDR2 SYDVKM. The CDR3 length is 15 residues. CDR3 sequence (DNA): TGTGCCAGCAGCTTTTATGGCGGCCCTAACTATGGCTACACCTTC. Its protein product is CASSFYGGPNYGYTF.

This clone was seen a handful of times. The V gene is TRBV28, the J gene TRBJ1-5; D uncertain. This CDR3 has 12 residues. V lost 5 bases to trimming and J lost 7 bases, with 9 bases between them. Germline V gene data show CDR1 as MDHEN and CDR2 as SYDVKM. The CDR3 bases are TGTGCCAGCAGTCTGTTGGGGCAGCCCCAGCATTTT. Translated, it gives CASSLLGQPQHF.

Here the CDR3 DNA reads TGTGCCAGCAGCCAAGAGGCAGGGGGCACCGGGGAGCTGTTTTTT. Translated, it gives CASSQEAGGTGELFF. The chain employs TRBV4-2 and TRBJ2-2; 7 nucleotides agree with TRBD1. V was pared by 0 bases and J by 4 bases, with 2 bases of the junction left unmatched. The length of the CDR3 is 15 residues. CDR1 and CDR2 (germline): LGHNA, YNFKEQ.